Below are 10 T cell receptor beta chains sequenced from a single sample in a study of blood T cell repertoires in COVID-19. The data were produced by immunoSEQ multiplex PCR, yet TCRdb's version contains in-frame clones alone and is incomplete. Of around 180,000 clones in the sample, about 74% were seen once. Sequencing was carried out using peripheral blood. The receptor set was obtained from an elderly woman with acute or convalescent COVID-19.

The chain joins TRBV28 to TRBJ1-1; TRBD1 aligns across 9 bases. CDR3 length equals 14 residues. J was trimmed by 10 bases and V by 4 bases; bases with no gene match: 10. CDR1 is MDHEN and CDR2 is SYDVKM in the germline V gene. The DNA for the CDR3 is TGTGCCAGCAGTTCCTGGACAGGGGAGGATGGAGCTTTCTTT. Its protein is CASSSWTGEDGAFF.

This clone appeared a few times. The CDR3 nucleotides read TGTGCCAGCAGCTCAGGGACTCGGGCCGGGGAGCTGTTTTTT. Translated, it gives CASSSGTRAGELFF. V is TRBV7-2 and J is TRBJ2-2, with TRBD2 as a possible D gene (6 bases). The germline gives CDR1 SGHTA, CDR2 FQGNSA. The CDR3 loop spans 14 amino acids. V gave up 4 bases and J gave up 6 bases, with 12 bases separating them.

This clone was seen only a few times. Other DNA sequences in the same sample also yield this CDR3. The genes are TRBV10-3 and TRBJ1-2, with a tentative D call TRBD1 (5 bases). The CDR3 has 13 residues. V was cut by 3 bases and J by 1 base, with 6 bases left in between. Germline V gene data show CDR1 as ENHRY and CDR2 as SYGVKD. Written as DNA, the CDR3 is TGTGCCATCAGTGAAGACAGTAACTATGGCTACACCTTC. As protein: CAISEDSNYGYTF.

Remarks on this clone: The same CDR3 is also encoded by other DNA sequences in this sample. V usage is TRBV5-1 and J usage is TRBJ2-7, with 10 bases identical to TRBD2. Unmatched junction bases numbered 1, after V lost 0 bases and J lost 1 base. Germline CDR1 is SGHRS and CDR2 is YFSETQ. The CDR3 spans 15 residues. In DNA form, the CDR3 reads TGCGCCAGCAGCTTGGAACTAGCGGGATCCTACGAGCAGTACTTC. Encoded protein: CASSLELAGSYEQYF.

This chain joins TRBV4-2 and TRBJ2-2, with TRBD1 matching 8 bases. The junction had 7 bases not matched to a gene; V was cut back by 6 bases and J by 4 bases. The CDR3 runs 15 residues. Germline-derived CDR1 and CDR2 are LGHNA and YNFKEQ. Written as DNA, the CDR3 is TGTGCCAGCAGGATAGACAGGGGAGGCACCGGGGAGCTGTTTTTT. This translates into CASRIDRGGTGELFF.

The CDR3 reads CASSPATGAGSQPQHF. The CDR3 region has the DNA TGTGCCAGCAGCCCAGCGACAGGGGCGGGCAGTCAGCCCCAGCATTTT. The rearrangement uses TRBV7-2 and TRBJ1-5, with 8 bases fitting TRBD1. Germline lookup yields CDR1 SGHTA and CDR2 FQGNSA. The CDR3 totals 16 residues. V was clipped by 5 bases and J by 6 bases; unmatched bases: 12.

CDR3 protein: CASSFLGYEQYF. CDR3 nucleotides: TGTGCCAGCAGCTTTCTAGGCTACGAGCAGTACTTC. The chain has TRBV7-9 and TRBJ2-7, with D unclear. Trimming pared 3 bases from V and 3 bases from J, leaving 6 bases between. The germline CDR1 and CDR2 sequences are SEHNR and FQNEAQ (reference sequence). This CDR3 is 12 amino acids long.

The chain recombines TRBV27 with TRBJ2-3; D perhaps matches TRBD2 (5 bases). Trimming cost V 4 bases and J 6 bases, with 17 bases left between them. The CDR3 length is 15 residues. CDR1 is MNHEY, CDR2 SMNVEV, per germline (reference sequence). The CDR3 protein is CASSWAGLRGDTQYF. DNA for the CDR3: TGTGCCAGCAGTTGGGCCGGACTCAGAGGCGATACGCAGTATTTT.

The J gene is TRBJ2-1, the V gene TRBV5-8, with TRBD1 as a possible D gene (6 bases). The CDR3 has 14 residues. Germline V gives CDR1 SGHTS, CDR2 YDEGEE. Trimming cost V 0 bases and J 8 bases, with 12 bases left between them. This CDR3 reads CASSLGQGLDEQFF. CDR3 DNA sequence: TGTGCCAGCAGCTTGGGGCAGGGGCTGGATGAGCAGTTCTTC.

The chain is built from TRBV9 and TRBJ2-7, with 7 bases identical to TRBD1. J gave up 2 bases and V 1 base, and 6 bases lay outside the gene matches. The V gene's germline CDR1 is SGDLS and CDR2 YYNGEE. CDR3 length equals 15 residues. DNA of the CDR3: TGTGCCAGCAGCGTAATACCGGGACAGCCCTACGAGCAGTACTTC. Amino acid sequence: CASSVIPGQPYEQYF.